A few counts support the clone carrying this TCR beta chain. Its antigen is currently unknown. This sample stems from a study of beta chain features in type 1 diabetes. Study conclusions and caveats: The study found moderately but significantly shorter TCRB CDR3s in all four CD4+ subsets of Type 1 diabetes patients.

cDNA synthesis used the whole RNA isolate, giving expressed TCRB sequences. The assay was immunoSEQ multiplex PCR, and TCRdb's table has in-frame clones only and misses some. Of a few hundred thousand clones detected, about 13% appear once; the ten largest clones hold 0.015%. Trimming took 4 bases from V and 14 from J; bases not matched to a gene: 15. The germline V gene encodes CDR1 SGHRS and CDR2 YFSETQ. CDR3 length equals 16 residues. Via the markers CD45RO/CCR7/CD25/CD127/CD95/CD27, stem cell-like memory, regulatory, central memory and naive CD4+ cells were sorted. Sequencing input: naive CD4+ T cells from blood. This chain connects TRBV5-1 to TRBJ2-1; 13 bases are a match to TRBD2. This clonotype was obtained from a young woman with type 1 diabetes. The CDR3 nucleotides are TGCGCCAGCAGCCTAAGGACTAGCGGGAGTGTTTTCGGGAAGTTCTTC. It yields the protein CASSLRTSGSVFGKFF.